This is a list of T cell receptor beta chains from one sample in a study of blood T cells in healthy people across ages. TCRdb analysed the 5' RACE reads with MiXCR anew, one entry per CDR3 protein. The sample comprises 600,000 or so distinct CDR3 sequences, approximately 30% of which are singletons, and about a sixth rests with the top ten. The sequencing sample was made of blood. The receptors were gathered from an elderly woman in good health. The CDR3 runs from the conserved cysteine through the conserved F or W. D genes are given only for firm matches. Expanded clones get a size class; other rows say once, few or many, or leave the size out.

D gene,V gene,J gene,clone size,CDR3 DNA,CDR3 protein
-,TRBV2,TRBJ2-7,-,TGTGCCAGCAGTGTCGGACTATCCCCCTACGAGCAGTACTTC,CASSVGLSPYEQYF
-,TRBV20-1,TRBJ2-5,many,TGCAGTGCTAGATACGGTCAAGAGACCCAGTACTTC,CSARYGQETQYF
-,TRBV20-1,TRBJ2-1,many,TGCAGTGCTAGAGACCCAACAGGCGGGGTCTACAATGAGCAGTTCTTC,CSARDPTGGVYNEQFF
-,TRBV30,TRBJ2-1,few,TGTGCCTGGAGTAGAGGGAGTTCCTACAATGAGCAGTTCTTC,CAWSRGSSYNEQFF
TRBD1,TRBV7-2,TRBJ1-1,-,TGTGCCACGGGGCAGGGGGCGAACACTGGAGCTTTCTTT,CATGQGANTGAFF
-,TRBV20-1,TRBJ1-3,-,TGCAGTGCTGGTAGAGGGAACGGAAACACCATATATTTT,CSAGRGNGNTIYF
-,TRBV9,TRBJ1-1,few,TGTGCCAGCAGCCCCTTAGGGGGAGGCACTGAAGCTTTCTTT,CASSPLGGGTEAFF
TRBD1,TRBV6-1,TRBJ2-7,many,TGTGCCAGCAGTGAATCTGGGGACAGGGGGAGATACGAGCAGTACTTC,CASSESGDRGRYEQYF
-,TRBV11-2,TRBJ1-2,many,TGTGCCAGCAGCTTAGTTTTGCGATCTAACTATGGCTACACCTTC,CASSLVLRSNYGYTF
-,TRBV3-1,TRBJ2-3,many,TGTGCCAGCAGCCAAGGCCGGAGGACAGATACGCAGTATTTT,CASSQGRRTDTQYF
-,TRBV3-1,TRBJ1-4,-,TGTGCCAGCAGCCGGGGAACAGGTGATGAAAAACTGTTTTTT,CASSRGTGDEKLFF
-,TRBV18,TRBJ2-7,-,TGTGCCAGGAGCCCACAGGCCGGCCGGGGCCCCTACGAGCAGTACTTC,CARSPQAGRGPYEQYF
TRBD2,TRBV6-5,TRBJ2-5,many,TGTGCCAGCAGTAGCCGGGGGGGGACCCAGTACTTC,CASSSRGGTQYF
-,TRBV6-6,TRBJ1-5,few,TGTGCCAGCAGTTACGGGGGGCGGTTGAGCAATCAGCCCCAGCATTTT,CASSYGGRLSNQPQHF
TRBD2,TRBV20-1,TRBJ2-1,-,TGCAGTGCTTATACCGGGACTAGCGTTCGTAGTGAGCAGTTCTTC,CSAYTGTSVRSEQFF
-,TRBV10-3,TRBJ1-3,-,TGTGCCATCAGTGCCCGGGGTGCAGGGGTCTTCTCTGGAAACACCATATATTTT,CAISARGAGVFSGNTIYF
-,TRBV12-3/TRBV12-4,TRBJ1-1,many,TGTGCCAGCAGTTTTACAGGGACCTCAACTGAAGCTTTCTTT,CASSFTGTSTEAFF
-,TRBV29-1,TRBJ2-3,-,TGCAGCGTTGTGTATGGGGCTTCAGATACGCAGTATTTT,CSVVYGASDTQYF
-,TRBV20-1,TRBJ2-3,-,TGCAGCGCTAGAACGGGCAGGGCCGATATGCAGTATTTT,CSARTGRADMQYF
-,TRBV20-1,TRBJ2-1,many,TGCAGTGCTAGAGACATCCGTTGGAATGAGCAGTTCTTC,CSARDIRWNEQFF
-,TRBV2,TRBJ2-1,few,TGTGCCAGCAGTTTGGGGAACTACAATGAGCAGTTCTTC,CASSLGNYNEQFF
-,TRBV5-1,TRBJ2-7,many,TGCGCCAGCAGCGCCGGAACGAGGGAGCAGTACTTC,CASSAGTREQYF
-,TRBV12-3/TRBV12-4,TRBJ2-3,-,TGTGCCAGCCGTAGAACGAGAACAGATGTGGAGTATTTT,CASRRTRTDVEYF
-,TRBV20-1,TRBJ2-7,many,TGCAGTGCTAGAGTTCCGTTCGAGCAGTACTTC,CSARVPFEQYF
-,TRBV29-1,TRBJ1-2,few,TGCAGCGTTGAAGATCCCGGCAGGCTTTCCGGCTACACCTTC,CSVEDPGRLSGYTF
TRBD2,TRBV5-1,TRBJ2-3,few,TGCGCCAGCAGCTTTAGCGGGGGGAGCACAGATACGCAGTATTTT,CASSFSGGSTDTQYF
TRBD1,TRBV7-3,TRBJ2-6,many,TGTGCCAGCAGCCAGACAGGGGGTAATGGGGCCAACGTCCTGACTTTC,CASSQTGGNGANVLTF
TRBD1,TRBV10-3,TRBJ2-5,many,TGTGCCATCAGTGGGGGACAGGGAGAGACCCAGTACTTC,CAISGGQGETQYF
-,TRBV10-1,TRBJ1-1,-,TGCGCCAGCAGTGAGTTGGAAGGCGGGCTTCCTGAAGCTTTCTTT,CASSELEGGLPEAFF
TRBD1,TRBV6-1,TRBJ2-7,many,TGTGCCAGCACGGGGACAGGGTTGAATGAGCAGTACTTC,CASTGTGLNEQYF
-,TRBV5-6,TRBJ1-2,-,TGTGCCAGCAGCTCAGGTGTCGGAGAACGATCTGGCTACACCTTC,CASSSGVGERSGYTF
TRBD1,TRBV9,TRBJ1-3,-,TGTGCCAGCAGCGTCGGGGGACAGAGCTCTGGAAACACCATATATTTT,CASSVGGQSSGNTIYF
TRBD1,TRBV10-2,TRBJ1-5,few,TGCGCCAGCAGTGAGTCCGGACAGGGGGATCAGCCCCAGCATTTT,CASSESGQGDQPQHF
-,TRBV5-4,TRBJ1-2,-,TGTGCCAGCAGCCCTCCTCTGGACTATGGCTACACCTTC,CASSPPLDYGYTF
TRBD1,TRBV19,TRBJ2-6,once,TGTGCCAGTAGTCCCGGGAACAGGGGGCTTACTGGGGCCAACGTCCTGACTTTC,CASSPGNRGLTGANVLTF
TRBD1,TRBV29-1,TRBJ1-2,many,TGCAGCGTTGGAGACAGGGCGGGCTATGGCTACACCTTC,CSVGDRAGYGYTF
-,TRBV20-1,TRBJ2-5,-,TGCAGTGCTAGAGAGGGGGGGGCCGGAGGCATTCGGTACTTC,CSAREGGAGGIRYF
-,TRBV6-6,TRBJ2-2,-,TGTGCCAGCAGTTACTCTGGCCAGGGAGGCACCGGGGAGCTGTTTTTT,CASSYSGQGGTGELFF
TRBD1,TRBV5-1,TRBJ1-2,few,TGCGCCAGCAGCCATAGGGAGGGACAGGGGACCTATGGCTACACCTTC,CASSHREGQGTYGYTF
-,TRBV21-1,TRBJ1-1,-,TGTACCAGCAGGGAGGGGGCTGAAGCTTTCTTT,CTSREGAEAFF
-,TRBV30,TRBJ1-6,-,TGTGCCTGGAGTGTTCCGGGGGTTGCTTCACCCCTCCACTTT,CAWSVPGVASPLHF
TRBD1,TRBV5-1,TRBJ2-5,-,TGCGCCAGCAGCTTGGTCCTCCCCGGACAGGGAAAAGAGACCCAGTACTTC,CASSLVLPGQGKETQYF
-,TRBV10-3,TRBJ1-2,many,TGTGCCATCAGGGAGGCAGGGGCTTATTATGGCTACACCTTC,CAIREAGAYYGYTF
-,TRBV20-1,TRBJ1-4,few,TGCAGTGCTACCCCCGCTTCCGGGGGGGTTAATGAAAAACGGTTTTTT,CSATPASGGVNEKRFF
-,TRBV12-3/TRBV12-4,TRBJ1-4,-,TGTGCCAGCAGTTTTGGGTGGAATGAAAAACTGTTTTTT,CASSFGWNEKLFF
TRBD1,TRBV5-6,TRBJ1-1,-,TGTGCCGGCAGCGCGGGACAGGGGGATTCCGAAGCTTTCTTT,CAGSAGQGDSEAFF
-,TRBV4-3,TRBJ1-5,many,TGCGCCAGCAGCCAGGGGGGTCGAGGGGATCAGCCCCAGCATTTT,CASSQGGRGDQPQHF
TRBD2,TRBV6-1,TRBJ2-7,many,TGTGCCAGCAGTCAAAGCGGGGCTGCCAATACCTACGAGCAGTACTTC,CASSQSGAANTYEQYF
-,TRBV7-3,TRBJ2-1,-,TGTGCCAGCAGCCCCGGGCCCTGCAATGAGCAGTTCTTC,CASSPGPCNEQFF
-,TRBV30,TRBJ2-3,-,TGTGCCTGGAGTAGCACAGATACGCAGTATTTT,CAWSSTDTQYF
-,TRBV11-3,TRBJ2-1,many,TGTGCCAGCAGCTTAACGGGGGGCTGGTACAATGAGCAGTTCTTC,CASSLTGGWYNEQFF
TRBD1,TRBV5-1,TRBJ2-7,many,TGCGCCAGCAGCAGGAGCGTACCGGGACAGGGTGGCGAGCAGTACTTC,CASSRSVPGQGGEQYF